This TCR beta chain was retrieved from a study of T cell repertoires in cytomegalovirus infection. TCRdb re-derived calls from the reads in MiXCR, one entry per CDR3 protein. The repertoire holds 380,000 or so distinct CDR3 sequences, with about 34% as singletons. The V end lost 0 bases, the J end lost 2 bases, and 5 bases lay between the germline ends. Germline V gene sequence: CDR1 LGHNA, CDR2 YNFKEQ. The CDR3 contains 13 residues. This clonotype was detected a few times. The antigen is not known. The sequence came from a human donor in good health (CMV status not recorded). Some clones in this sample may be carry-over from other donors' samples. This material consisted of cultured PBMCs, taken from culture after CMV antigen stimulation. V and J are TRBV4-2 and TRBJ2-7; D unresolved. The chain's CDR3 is CASSQDPPYEQYF. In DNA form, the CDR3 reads TGTGCCAGCAGCCAAGATCCCCCCTACGAGCAGTACTTC.